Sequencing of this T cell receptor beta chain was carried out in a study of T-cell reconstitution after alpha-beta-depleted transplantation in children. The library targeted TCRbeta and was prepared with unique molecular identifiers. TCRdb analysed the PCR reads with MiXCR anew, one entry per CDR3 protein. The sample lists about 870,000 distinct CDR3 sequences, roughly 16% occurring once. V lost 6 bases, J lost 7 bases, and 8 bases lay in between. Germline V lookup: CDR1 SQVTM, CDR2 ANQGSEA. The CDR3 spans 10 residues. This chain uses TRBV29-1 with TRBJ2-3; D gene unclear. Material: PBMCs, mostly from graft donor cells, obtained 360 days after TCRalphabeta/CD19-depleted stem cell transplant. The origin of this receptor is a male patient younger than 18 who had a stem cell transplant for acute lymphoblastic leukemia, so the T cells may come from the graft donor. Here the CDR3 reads CSVPQNTQYF. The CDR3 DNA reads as TGCAGCGTGCCTCAGAATACGCAGTATTTT.